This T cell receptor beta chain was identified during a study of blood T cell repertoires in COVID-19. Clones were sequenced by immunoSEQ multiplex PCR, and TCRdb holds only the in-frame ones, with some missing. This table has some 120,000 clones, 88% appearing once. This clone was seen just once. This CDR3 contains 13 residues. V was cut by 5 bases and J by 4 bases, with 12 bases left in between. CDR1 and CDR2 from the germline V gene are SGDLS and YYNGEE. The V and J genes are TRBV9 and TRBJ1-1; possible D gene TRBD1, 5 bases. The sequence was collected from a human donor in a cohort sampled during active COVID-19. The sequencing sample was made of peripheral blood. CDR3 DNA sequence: TGTGCCAGCAGTGGGAGGGGTTCCACTGAAGCTTTCTTT. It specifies CASSGRGSTEAFF. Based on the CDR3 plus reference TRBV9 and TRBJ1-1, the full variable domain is DSGVTQTPKHLITATGQRVTLRCSPRSGDLSVYWYQQSLDQGLQFLIQYYNGEERAKGNILERFSAQQFPDLHSELNLSSLELGDSALYFCASSGRGSTEAFFGQGTRLTVV.